Given below is one T cell receptor beta chain in context. Antigen: not known. Stated treatment: roughly 20 received Ad26.COV2.S at low or high dose, single or two shots; about 5 received placebo; per-sample allocation not given. It was on day 63 after the first vaccine or placebo injection that samples were taken. This record comes from a study of Ad26.COV2.S vaccination and SARS-CoV-2 variants. Regarding the study as a whole: There was a possibility that the TCR breadth and depth analyses underestimated total T cell responses.

CDR3 size: 17 residues. Between the trimmed V and J ends, which lost 4 bases and 7 bases, there was a span of 23 bases. Germline loops: CDR1 MGHRA, CDR2 YSYEKL. Clones were read by immunoSEQ multiplex PCR, and TCRdb kept only the in-frame ones, dropping some. The data hold some 390,000 clones, with approximately 89% observed a single time. The material sequenced was peripheral blood, taken in a trial of Ad26.COV2.S vaccine versus placebo. This chain links TRBV4-1 with TRBJ2-1; maybe TRBD1 (6 bases). The receptor comes from a person aged 18-65 years who received the Ad26.COV2.S COVID-19 vaccine or a placebo. The CDR3 DNA reads as TGCGCCAGCAGCCCAACAAAGCTGGAACAGGGTCGAAATGAGCAGTTCTTC. As protein: CASSPTKLEQGRNEQFF.